This T cell receptor beta chain is from a study of cytomegalovirus exposure and HLA in healthy donors. Whole-study findings and limits: At a 0.05 false discovery rate, a later analysis found around 17,000 TCR beta sequences to be associated with HLA alleles. A later analysis found most CMV-associated TCR beta chains apparently HLA-restricted. When analyzed later, the rates of TCR association showed variation by HLA locus, with DRB1 the most and HLA-C the fewest.

13 Jbeta primers and 60 Vbeta primers were used for the PCR. Clones were sequenced by immunoSEQ multiplex PCR, and TCRdb holds only the in-frame ones, with some missing. Here the sample spans around 180,000 clones, around 77% being singletons. Of note for this clone: Its antigen is not identified. The same CDR3 arises from other DNA sequences in this sample as well.

The TCR originated in a man between 60 and 75 years old in good health and CMV-seronegative. Sequenced sample: PBMCs.

The CDR3 DNA is TGCGCCAGCAGCTCGGGACAGCTTAATGAAAAACTGTTTTTT. This codes for CASSSGQLNEKLFF. The chain employs TRBV5-1 and TRBJ1-4; 7 positions agree with TRBD1. The CDR3 covers 14 residues. From germline, CDR1 is SGHRS and CDR2 YFSETQ. J lost 4 bases, V lost 3 bases, and 3 bases had no gene match. Based on the CDR3 plus reference TRBV5-1 and TRBJ1-4, the full variable domain is KAGVTQTPRYLIKTRGQQVTLSCSPISGHRSVSWYQQTPGQGLQFLFEYFSETQRNKGNFPGRFSGRQFSNSRSEMNVSTLELGDSALYLCASSSGQLNEKLFFGSGTQLSVL.